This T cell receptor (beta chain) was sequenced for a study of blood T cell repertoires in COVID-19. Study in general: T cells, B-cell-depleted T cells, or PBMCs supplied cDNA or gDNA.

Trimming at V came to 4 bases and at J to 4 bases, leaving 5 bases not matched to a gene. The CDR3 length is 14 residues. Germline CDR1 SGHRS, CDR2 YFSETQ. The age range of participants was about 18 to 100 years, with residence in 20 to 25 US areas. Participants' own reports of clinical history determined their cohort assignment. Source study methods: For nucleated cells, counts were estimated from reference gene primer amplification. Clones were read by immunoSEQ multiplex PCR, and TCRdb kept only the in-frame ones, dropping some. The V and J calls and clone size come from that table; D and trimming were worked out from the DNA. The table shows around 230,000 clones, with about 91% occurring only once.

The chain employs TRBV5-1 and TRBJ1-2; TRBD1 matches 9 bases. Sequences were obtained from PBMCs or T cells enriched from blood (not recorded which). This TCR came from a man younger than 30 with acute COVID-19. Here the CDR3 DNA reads TGCGCCAGCAGCCCCGGACAGGGGCGCTATGGCTACACCTTC. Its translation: CASSPGQGRYGYTF.